This TCR beta chain was identified during a study of blood T cell repertoires in COVID-19. Study details: Samples came from the United States, Italy and Spain, spanning acute and convalescent COVID-19.

Under the authors' procedure: Amplification with reference gene primers provided the estimates of nucleated cell counts. Clones were sequenced by immunoSEQ multiplex PCR, and TCRdb holds only the in-frame ones, with some missing. V and J calls and clone size come straight from that table; D and trimming were deduced from the DNA. The sample has roughly 49,000 clones, roughly 93% seen once. There are 15 residues in the CDR3. CDR1 and CDR2 from the germline V gene are SEHNR and FQNEAQ (reference sequence). V lost 3 bases to trimming and J lost 14 bases; unmatched junction nucleotides: 8. The chain recombines TRBV7-9 with TRBJ2-1, with 15 nucleotides matching TRBD2. Material for sequencing was peripheral blood. The TCR comes from a man between 60 and 70 years old with COVID-19, enrolled during active disease. As DNA, the CDR3 is TGTGCCAGCAGCTTGGCGGGGACTAGCGGGAGGAGGGAGTTCTTC. Protein product: CASSLAGTSGRREFF.